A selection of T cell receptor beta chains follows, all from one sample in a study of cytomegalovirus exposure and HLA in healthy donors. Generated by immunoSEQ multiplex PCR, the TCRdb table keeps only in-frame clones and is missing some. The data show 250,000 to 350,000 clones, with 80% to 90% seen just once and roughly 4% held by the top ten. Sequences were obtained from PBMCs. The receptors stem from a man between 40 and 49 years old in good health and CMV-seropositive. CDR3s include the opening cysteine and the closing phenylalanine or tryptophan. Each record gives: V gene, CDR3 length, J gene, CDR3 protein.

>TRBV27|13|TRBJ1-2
CASSLGQNYGYTF
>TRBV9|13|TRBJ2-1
CASSGGTGNEQFF
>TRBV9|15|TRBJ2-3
CASSVGRENTDTQYF
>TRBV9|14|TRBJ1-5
CASSVSVTGQPQHF
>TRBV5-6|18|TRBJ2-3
CASSPGPLQGLGTDTQYF
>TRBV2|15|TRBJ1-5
CASTKGAPSNQPQHF
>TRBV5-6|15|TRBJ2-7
CASSSPGQGNREQYF
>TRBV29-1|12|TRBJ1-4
CSVVGGNEKLFF
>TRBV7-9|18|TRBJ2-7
CASSPGGTSGISSYEQYF
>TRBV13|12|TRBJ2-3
CASSFHRDTQYF
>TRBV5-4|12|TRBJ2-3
CASSSGQGLQYF
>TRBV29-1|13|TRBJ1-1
CSVFGEANTEAFF
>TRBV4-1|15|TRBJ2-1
CASSLKLAGPNEQFF
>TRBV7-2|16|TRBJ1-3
CASSLDSTYSGNTIYF
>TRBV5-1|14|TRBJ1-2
CASSLEQGYYGYTF
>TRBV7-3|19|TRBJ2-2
CASSFTSGLFGGGTGELFF
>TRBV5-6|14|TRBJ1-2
CASSPDRGRLGYTF
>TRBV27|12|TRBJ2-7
CASSLQGSEQYF
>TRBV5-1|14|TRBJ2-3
CASSLAGTADTQYF
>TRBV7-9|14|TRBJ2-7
CASSFGQGAGEQYF
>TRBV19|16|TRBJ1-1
CASSIGGRRWDTEAFF
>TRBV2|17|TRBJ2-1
CASSARQGRATRNEQFF
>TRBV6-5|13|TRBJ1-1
CASSYRTSAEAFF
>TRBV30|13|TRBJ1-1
CAWSVLSNTEAFF
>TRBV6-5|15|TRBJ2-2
CASRSGGRNTGELFF
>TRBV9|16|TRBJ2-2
CASSVGPAGLTGELFF
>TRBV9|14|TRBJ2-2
CASSVEGPPGELFF
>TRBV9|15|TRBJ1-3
CASSAGTGSGNTIYF
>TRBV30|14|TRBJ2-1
CAWSVPSGEHEQFF
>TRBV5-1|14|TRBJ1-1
CASSLGGGNTEAFF
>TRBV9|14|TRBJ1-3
CASSVTRAGNTIYF
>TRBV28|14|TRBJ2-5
CASSTRTGQETQYF
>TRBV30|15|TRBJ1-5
CAWSVGGASNQPQHF
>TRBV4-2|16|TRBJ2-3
CASSQTLAGERDTQYF
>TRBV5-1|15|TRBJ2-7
CASSSQRGRAYEQYF
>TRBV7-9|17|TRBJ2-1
CASSLQTSGLSYNEQFF
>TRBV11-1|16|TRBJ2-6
CALRPTASSGANVLTF
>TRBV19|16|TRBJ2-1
CASNEKGLAGGPRRFF
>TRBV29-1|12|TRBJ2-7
CSVERGTYEQYF
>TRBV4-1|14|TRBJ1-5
CASSQATGSQPQHF
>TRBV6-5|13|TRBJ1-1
CASSYIYSSEAFF
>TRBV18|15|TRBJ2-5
CASSPNLAGKETQYF
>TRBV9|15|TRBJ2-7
CASSVSGSSNYEQYF
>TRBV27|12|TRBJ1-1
CASSYAGGEAFF
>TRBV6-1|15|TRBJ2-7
CASSDSGTASYEQYF